This T cell receptor (beta chain) was retrieved from a study of T cells in narcolepsy. Trimming at V came to 4 bases and at J to 2 bases, leaving 5 bases not matched to a gene. This CDR3 comprises 14 residues. Germline CDR1 is SGHRS and CDR2 is YFSETQ. The assay was immunoSEQ multiplex PCR, and TCRdb's table has in-frame clones only and misses some. In the table there are 25,000 to 30,000 clones, approximately 82% of which are singletons. The origin of this receptor is a human donor with narcolepsy. J is TRBJ2-5 and V is TRBV5-1, with 7 nucleotides matching TRBD1. Sequenced sample: CD45RA- memory CD4+ T cells from PBMCs. CDR3 sequence reads: CASSLGTVQETQYF. The CDR3 DNA is TGCGCCAGCAGCCTCGGGACAGTTCAAGAGACCCAGTACTTC.